This entry describes one TCR beta chain. Antigen: not known. The record originates from a study of T cell responses to AZD1222 COVID-19 vaccine. Whole-study findings and limits: Spike-spanning, vaccine-associated CD4 TCRs were dominant at 160-218 and 743-854.

Generated by immunoSEQ multiplex PCR, the TCRdb table keeps only in-frame clones and is missing some. The sample has 100,000 to 150,000 clones, roughly 89% seen once. The CDR3 sequence is 15 residues long. Germline loops: CDR1 LNHDA, CDR2 SQIVND (reference sequence). V shed 3 bases and J shed 0 bases, with 6 bases lying between them. The sequenced sample was peripheral blood, obtained on day 0 of MenACWY control vaccination. The rearrangement links TRBV19 to TRBJ2-6; D not resolved. This receptor was identified in an adult in good health. The CDR3 DNA sequence: TGTGCCAGTAGTATTGAGGTCTCTGGGGCCAACGTCCTGACTTTC. It encodes CASSIEVSGANVLTF.